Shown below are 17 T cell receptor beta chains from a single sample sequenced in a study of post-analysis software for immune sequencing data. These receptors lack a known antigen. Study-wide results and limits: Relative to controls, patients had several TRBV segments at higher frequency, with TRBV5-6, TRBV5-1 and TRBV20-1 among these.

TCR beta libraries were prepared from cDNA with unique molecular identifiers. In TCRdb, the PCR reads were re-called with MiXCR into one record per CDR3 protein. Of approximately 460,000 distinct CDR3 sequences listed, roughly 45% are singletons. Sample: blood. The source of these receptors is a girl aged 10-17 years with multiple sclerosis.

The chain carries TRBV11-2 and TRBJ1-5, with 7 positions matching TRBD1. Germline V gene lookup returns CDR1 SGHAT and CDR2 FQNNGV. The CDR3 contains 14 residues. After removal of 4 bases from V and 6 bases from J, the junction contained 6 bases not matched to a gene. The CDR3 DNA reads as TGTGCCAGCAGCTCCGACAGGGTGAGTCAGCCCCAGCATTTT. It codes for CASSSDRVSQPQHF.

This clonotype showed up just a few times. CDR3 DNA sequence: TGTGCCAGCAGCCCACCCGGCACAGGGGGCAATGAGCAGTTCTTC. This codes for CASSPPGTGGNEQFF. The chain links TRBV25-1 to TRBJ2-1; 8 nucleotides line up with TRBD1. V lost 6 bases, J lost 6 bases, and 10 bases stayed unmatched. CDR3 length: 15 amino acids. CDR1 is MGHDK, CDR2 SYGVNS, per germline.

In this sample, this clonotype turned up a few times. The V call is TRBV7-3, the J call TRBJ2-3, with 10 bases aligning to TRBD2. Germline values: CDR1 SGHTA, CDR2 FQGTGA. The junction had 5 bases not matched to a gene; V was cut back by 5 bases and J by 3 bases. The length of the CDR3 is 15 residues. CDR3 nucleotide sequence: TGTGCCAGCAGCCCTCTAGCGGGAGCTACAGATACGCAGTATTTT. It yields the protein CASSPLAGATDTQYF.

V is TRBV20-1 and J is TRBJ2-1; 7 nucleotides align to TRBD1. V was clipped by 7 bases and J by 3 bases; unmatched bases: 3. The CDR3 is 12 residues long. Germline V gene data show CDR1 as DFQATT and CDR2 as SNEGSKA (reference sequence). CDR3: CSGGGSYNEQFF. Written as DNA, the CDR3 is TGCAGTGGAGGGGGCAGCTACAATGAGCAGTTCTTC.

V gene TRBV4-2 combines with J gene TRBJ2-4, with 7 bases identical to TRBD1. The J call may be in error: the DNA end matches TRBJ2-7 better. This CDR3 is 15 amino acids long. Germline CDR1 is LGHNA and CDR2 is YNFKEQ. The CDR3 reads CASSPRRTGFYEQYF. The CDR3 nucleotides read TGTGCCAGCAGCCCCCGGCGGACAGGTTTCTACGAGCAGTACTTC.

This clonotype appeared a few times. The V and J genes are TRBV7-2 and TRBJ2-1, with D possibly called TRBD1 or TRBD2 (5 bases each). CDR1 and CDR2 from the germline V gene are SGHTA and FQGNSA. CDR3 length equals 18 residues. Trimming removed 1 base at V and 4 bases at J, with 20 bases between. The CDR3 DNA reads TGTGCCAGCAGCTTAGAATTTTTCCGGGACGGAATGTACAATGAGCAGTTCTTC. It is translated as CASSLEFFRDGMYNEQFF.

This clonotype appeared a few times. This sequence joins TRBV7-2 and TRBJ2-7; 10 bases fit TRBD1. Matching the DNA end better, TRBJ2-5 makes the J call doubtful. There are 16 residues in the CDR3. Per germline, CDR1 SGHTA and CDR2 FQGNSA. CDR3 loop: CASSAHRDRGRETQYF. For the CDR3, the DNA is TGTGCCAGCAGCGCCCATCGGGACAGGGGAAGAGAGACCCAGTACTTC.

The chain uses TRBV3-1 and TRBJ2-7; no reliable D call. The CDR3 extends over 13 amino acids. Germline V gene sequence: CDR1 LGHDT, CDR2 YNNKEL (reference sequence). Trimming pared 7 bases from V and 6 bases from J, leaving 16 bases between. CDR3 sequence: CASTRIWSREQYF. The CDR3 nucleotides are TGTGCCAGCACCAGGATTTGGTCTCGCGAGCAGTACTTC.

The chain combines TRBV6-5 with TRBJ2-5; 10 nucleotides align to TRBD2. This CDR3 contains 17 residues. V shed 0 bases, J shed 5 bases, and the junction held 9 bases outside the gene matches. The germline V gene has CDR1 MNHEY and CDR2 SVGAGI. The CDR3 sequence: CASSYSPLAGEAETQYF. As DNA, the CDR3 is TGTGCCAGCAGTTACTCCCCCCTAGCGGGAGAAGCTGAGACCCAGTACTTC.

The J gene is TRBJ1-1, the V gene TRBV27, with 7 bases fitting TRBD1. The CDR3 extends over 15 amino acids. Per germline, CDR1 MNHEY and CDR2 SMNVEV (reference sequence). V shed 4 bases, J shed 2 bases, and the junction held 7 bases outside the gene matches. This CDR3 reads CASSWGGGINTEAFF. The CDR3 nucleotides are TGTGCCAGCAGTTGGGGAGGGGGCATTAACACTGAAGCTTTCTTT.

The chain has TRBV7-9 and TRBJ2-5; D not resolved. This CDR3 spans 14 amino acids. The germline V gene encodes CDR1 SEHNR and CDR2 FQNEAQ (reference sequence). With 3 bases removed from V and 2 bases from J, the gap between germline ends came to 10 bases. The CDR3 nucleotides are TGTGCCAGCAGCTTTGATAACGTACAAGAGACCCAGTACTTC. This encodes CASSFDNVQETQYF.

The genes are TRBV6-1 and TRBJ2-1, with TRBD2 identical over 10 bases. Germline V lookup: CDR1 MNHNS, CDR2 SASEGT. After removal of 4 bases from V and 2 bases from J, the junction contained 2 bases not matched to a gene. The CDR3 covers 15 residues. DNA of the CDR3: TGTGCCAGCAGTGGTAGCGGGAGGACCTACAATGAGCAGTTCTTC. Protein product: CASSGSGRTYNEQFF.

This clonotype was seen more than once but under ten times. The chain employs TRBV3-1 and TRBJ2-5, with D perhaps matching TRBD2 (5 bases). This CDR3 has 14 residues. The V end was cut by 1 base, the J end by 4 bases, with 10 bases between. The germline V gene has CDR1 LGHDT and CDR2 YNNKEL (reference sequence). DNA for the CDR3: TGTGCCAGCAGCCAAGGCCAGCGGACAGAGACCCAGTACTTC. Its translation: CASSQGQRTETQYF.

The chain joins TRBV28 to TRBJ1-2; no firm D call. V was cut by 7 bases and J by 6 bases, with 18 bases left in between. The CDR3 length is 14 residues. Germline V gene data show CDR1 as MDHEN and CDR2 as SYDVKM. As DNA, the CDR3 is TGTGCCAGCATGGACGGCCAACGTCTACATGGCTACACCTTC. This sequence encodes CASMDGQRLHGYTF.

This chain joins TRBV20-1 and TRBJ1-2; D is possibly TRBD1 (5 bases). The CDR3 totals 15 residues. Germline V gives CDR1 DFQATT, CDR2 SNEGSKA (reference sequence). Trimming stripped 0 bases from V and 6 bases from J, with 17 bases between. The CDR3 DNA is TGCAGTGCTAGAGATGCAATCCTCGGGGCCCATGGCTACACCTTC. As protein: CSARDAILGAHGYTF.

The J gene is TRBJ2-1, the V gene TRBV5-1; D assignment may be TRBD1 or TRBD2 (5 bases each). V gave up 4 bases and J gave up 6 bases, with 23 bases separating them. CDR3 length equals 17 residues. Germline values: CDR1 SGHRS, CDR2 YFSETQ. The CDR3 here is CASSLGGLTGPGNEQFF. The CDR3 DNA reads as TGCGCCAGCAGCCTTGGGGGTCTCACGGGGCCAGGCAATGAGCAGTTCTTC.

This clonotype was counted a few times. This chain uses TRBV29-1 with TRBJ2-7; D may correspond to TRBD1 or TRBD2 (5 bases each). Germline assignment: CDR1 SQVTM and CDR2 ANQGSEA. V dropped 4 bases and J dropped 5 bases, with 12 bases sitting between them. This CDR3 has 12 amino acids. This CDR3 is CSVGGNEDEQYF. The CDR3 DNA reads TGCAGCGTTGGGGGGAATGAAGACGAGCAGTACTTC.